Listed below are T cell receptor beta chains from one sample, sequenced in a study of patients and donors after allogeneic stem cell transplantation. TCRdb redid the calling of the RT-PCR reads with MiXCR, one entry per CDR3 protein. The sample shows 80,000 to 90,000 distinct CDR3 sequences, roughly 50% of them seen only once. Sequencing was done on a sample of blood, either unsorted or a sorted T cell fraction (not recorded which). The receptors were gathered from a human donor who was either an allogeneic HSCT recipient or a stem cell or donor lymphocyte infusion donor (not recorded which). It is not recorded whose cells these are; they may come from a transplant donor. CDR3s include the opening cysteine and the closing phenylalanine or tryptophan. The order of the fields is J gene, D gene, V gene, clone size, CDR3 protein, CDR3 DNA. D genes are given only for firm matches. Size is stated for part of the rows, as once, few or many counts, or as a class when the clone is expanded.

TRBJ2-1	.	TRBV7-9	.	CASSRTSNNEQFF	TGTGCCAGCAGCCGAACTAGTAACAATGAGCAGTTCTTC
TRBJ2-3	TRBD2	TRBV7-8	few	CASSLLTSAGTDTQYF	TGTGCCAGCAGCCTCCTGACTAGCGCCGGCACAGATACGCAGTATTTT
TRBJ1-4	.	TRBV29-1	.	CSVDSNGAKGEKLFF	TGCAGCGTTGATTCCAACGGGGCGAAGGGTGAAAAACTGTTTTTT
TRBJ1-1	.	TRBV25-1	.	CASSGPLRGGTEAFF	TGTGCCAGCAGTGGCCCCTTAAGAGGGGGCACTGAAGCTTTCTTT
TRBJ1-6	.	TRBV12-3/TRBV12-4	.	CASSSGGQAPSPLHF	TGTGCCAGCAGTTCGGGGGGGCAGGCGCCTTCACCCCTCCACTTT
TRBJ1-1	TRBD1	TRBV9	few	CASSAKLQGLAFF	TGTGCCAGCAGCGCGAAACTACAGGGGTTGGCTTTCTTT
TRBJ1-1	TRBD1	TRBV3-1	few	CASSQGQPAFF	TGTGCCAGCAGCCAGGGACAGCCAGCTTTCTTT
TRBJ1-2	.	TRBV6-5	.	CASSYGGYGYTF	TGTGCCAGCAGTTACGGCGGCTATGGCTACACCTTC
TRBJ1-2	.	TRBV11-2	.	CASSMGLNYGYTF	TGTGCCAGCAGCATGGGACTGAACTATGGCTACACCTTC
TRBJ1-4	.	TRBV9	.	CASGREGEKLFF	TGTGCCAGCGGCAGGGAGGGAGAAAAACTGTTTTTT
TRBJ1-1	.	TRBV21-1	.	CASSTNRGQGTEAFF	TGTGCCAGCAGCACCAACAGGGGGCAGGGCACTGAAGCTTTCTTT
TRBJ1-5	.	TRBV20-1	.	CSARDSAGAWDQPQHF	TGCAGTGCTAGAGATAGCGCAGGGGCATGGGATCAGCCCCAGCATTTT
TRBJ1-2	.	TRBV12-3/TRBV12-4	.	CASKEGPNYGYTF	TGTGCCAGCAAGGAGGGGCCTAACTATGGCTACACCTTC
TRBJ2-1	.	TRBV5-1	.	CASSFVGGEQFF	TGCGCCAGCAGCTTCGTAGGCGGTGAGCAGTTCTTC
TRBJ2-5	TRBD2	TRBV14	few	CASSQALAGRETQYF	TGTGCCAGCAGCCAAGCACTAGCGGGACGTGAGACCCAGTACTTC
TRBJ1-1	.	TRBV29-1	few	CSVEIGTRVSEAFF	TGCAGCGTTGAAATCGGTACCCGGGTCTCAGAAGCTTTCTTT
TRBJ2-1	.	TRBV4-2	.	CASSQDFSAEPDEQFF	TGTGCCAGCAGCCAAGATTTTAGCGCCGAGCCCGATGAGCAGTTCTTC
TRBJ1-6	.	TRBV28	many	CASSSYRVWNSPLHF	TGTGCCAGCAGTTCCTACAGGGTTTGGAATTCACCCCTCCACTTT
TRBJ1-1	TRBD1	TRBV20-1	few	CSAHRQGRLNTEAFF	TGCAGTGCTCATCGACAGGGCCGTTTGAACACTGAAGCTTTCTTT
TRBJ2-3	.	TRBV7-9	.	CASSPTVGTDTQYF	TGTGCCAGCAGCCCGACAGTGGGCACAGATACGCAGTATTTT
TRBJ1-1	.	TRBV3-1	few	CASSQDGQPQSEAFF	TGTGCCAGCAGCCAAGATGGCCAGCCCCAATCTGAAGCTTTCTTT
TRBJ1-2	TRBD1	TRBV27	few	CASSSGTENNYGYTF	TGTGCCAGCAGCAGCGGGACAGAGAATAACTATGGCTACACCTTC
TRBJ2-1	.	TRBV20-1	.	CSARRLGRDNPNEQFF	TGCAGTGCTAGGAGGTTAGGTCGGGACAACCCGAATGAGCAGTTCTTC
TRBJ1-2	.	TRBV28	.	CASSLSLPINYGYTF	TGTGCCAGCAGTTTATCCCTGCCTATTAACTATGGCTACACCTTC
TRBJ1-3	.	TRBV6-5	few	CASSYSTGVSGNTIYF	TGTGCCAGCAGTTACTCAACCGGGGTATCTGGAAACACCATATATTTT
TRBJ1-5	.	TRBV10-1	.	CASSAARDDQPQHF	TGCGCCAGCAGTGCAGCCAGGGACGATCAGCCCCAGCATTTT
TRBJ1-4	.	TRBV7-2	few	CASSSRVGGEKLFF	TGTGCCAGCAGCTCCAGGGTCGGAGGAGAAAAACTGTTTTTT
TRBJ2-7	TRBD1	TRBV18	.	CASSPGTVSYEQYF	TGTGCCAGCTCACCCGGGACAGTATCCTACGAGCAGTACTTC
TRBJ2-3	.	TRBV7-2	once	CASTPSPSERADTQYF	TGTGCCAGCACCCCCTCACCCAGCGAAAGGGCAGATACGCAGTATTTT